This T cell receptor beta chain was profiled in a study of read filtering for tumor transcriptome and immune sequencing. For the study at large: Among patients, roughly 17 were male and around 15 female, aged roughly 45 to 85 (mean about 66). IR-seq gave about 4 to 10.27 million TCR reads per sample; RNA-seq gave about 75 to 1,400. R-ISS stage counts were 8 or 9 for I, roughly 15 for II, 6 or 7 for III.

Study-level points and caveats: IR-seq and RNA-seq agreed better without single-read clonotypes.

This clonotype was seen a few times. Its antigen remains unidentified. The library was built from around 400 ng RNA with molecular barcoded adaptors for alpha/delta and beta/gamma chains. Via MiXCR, TCRdb re-called the reads, giving one row per CDR3 protein. The sample has 100,000 to 150,000 distinct CDR3 sequences; under 15% are singletons. Germline V gene data show CDR1 as MGHRA and CDR2 as YSYEKL. V lost 3 bases, J lost 4 bases, and 21 bases stayed unmatched. This CDR3 has 20 residues. Sequences were obtained from a population of CD138-negative cells sorted from bone marrow. The chain employs TRBV4-1 and TRBJ1-3; TRBD1 matches at 7 bases. The clonotype comes from a donor at least 40 years old with multiple myeloma. CDR3 in amino acids: CASSHPYRTGGGLEGNTIYF. The CDR3 region has the DNA TGCGCCAGCAGCCATCCCTACCGGACAGGAGGTGGGTTAGAAGGAAACACCATATATTTT.